This TCR beta chain was identified in a study of response to subunit inactivated influenza vaccine. Overall study findings and caveats: Researchers suggested that each seasonal influenza vaccination recruits few new T cells.

This clonotype was counted ten times or more. As yet, its antigen is unknown. CDR1 is SGHTA, CDR2 FQGNSA, per germline. Trimming took 1 base from V and 4 from J, leaving 10 bases between them. The CDR3 has 15 amino acids. TCRdb recomputed calls from the RT-PCR reads with MiXCR, one row per CDR3 protein. Seen here are 450,000 to 600,000 distinct CDR3 sequences, approximately 6.9% observed once, and the top ten hold 10% to 15%. This TCR derives from a man aged 50 to 69 who received an inactivated influenza vaccine. The sample here was PBMCs from blood, taken around 25 months after vaccination. V gene TRBV7-2 combines with J gene TRBJ2-2; maybe TRBD1 (5 bases). CDR3: CASSLGGAGTGELFF. The CDR3 DNA is TGTGCCAGCAGCTTAGGTGGGGCCGGCACCGGGGAGCTGTTTTTT.